The TCR beta chain described here comes from a study of beta chain features in type 1 diabetes (dated by TCRdb to the late 2010s). General notes on the study: Mean age, gender distribution, total cell number and subset yield were not different between patients and healthy donors. A total of around 110,000,000 sorted cells were examined across all samples, and RNA yield correlated strongly with the number of cells per subset. In the study, TCRB repertoires of sorted circulating CD4+ T cell subsets from recently diagnosed type 1 diabetes patients were compared with those of matched healthy donors. Whereas all 30 or so donors provided naive and central memory subsets, regulatory and stem cell-like memory subsets were isolated from just 8 patients and roughly eight healthy donors. Here is what the overall study found, with its caveats: The naive, central memory and regulatory TCRB repertoires appeared to resemble one another more closely among patients than among healthy donors. PCR might favor shorter templates, but patient and control samples were amplified and corrected together, so any skew would affect both groups equally. Sequencing cDNA rather than genomic DNA could over-represent highly expressing activated cells, although activation and CD3 levels did not differ between groups. HLA sub-analyses involved small numbers of individuals, so any influence of HLA type on TCRB rearrangement remained unresolved. Fewer insertions and more nucleotide deletions at VDJ recombination sites were observed in patients with type 1 diabetes, implying thymic rearrangement abnormalities. Type 1 diabetes patients showed a moderate but significant shortening of TCRB CDR3 length in all four CD4+ subsets.

From each donor, a single peripheral blood sample of around 120 mL on average was drawn into heparinised tubes. Naive, central memory, regulatory and stem cell-like memory CD4+ T cells were sorted on a BD FACSAria II using a panel including CD45RO, CCR7, CD25, CD127, CD95 and CD27. A purity above 98% was achieved for all sorted populations. PBMCs were isolated right away by Lymphoprep density gradient centrifugation and were stained directly, without culture. Samples were stained and sorted in pairs, with one healthy donor and one patient per experiment, so that batch effects were minimized. V is trimmed back by 5 bases and J by 2 bases, and the junction contains 3 bases that no gene match accounts for. The germline V gene (reference sequence) gives CDR1 as SEHNR and CDR2 as FQNEAQ. There are 14 amino acids in the CDR3, from cysteine to phenylalanine inclusive. Here the CDR3 DNA is all that survives: 42 bases in frame from base 1.

The High Capacity cDNA Reverse Transcription Kit was used to reverse transcribe all of the isolated RNA, meaning that expressed TCRB transcripts were what got sequenced. Naive, central memory and regulatory T cell samples underwent deep immunoSEQ sequencing, averaging about 3.57 million total reads per sample. Sorted cells were lysed in RLT buffer and RNA was extracted with DNase-treated RNeasy Micro or Mini kits, depending on cell number. Each cell subset was processed on its own to prevent cross-contamination, while patient and healthy donor samples were processed together. TCRB sequences were amplified from cDNA with the immunoSEQ multiplex PCR, producing 87-bp fragments spanning the CDR3 region. The amplicons were sequenced using the Illumina HiSeq platform. From the authors' description of their analysis: Synthetic template baselines were used to correct PCR bias computationally, reads within Hamming distance 2 were collapsed together, and singletons that could not be merged were discarded. Reads were aligned against IMGT so that V, D and J genes, CDR3 length and insertions or deletions at six rearrangement sites could be assigned. Within each subset, clonotype counts were normalized to the number of sorted cells before true diversity and Gini coefficients were calculated with the tcR R package. The overlap coefficient, calculated on TCRB nucleotide sequences, was used to measure repertoire sharing. Out-of-frame TCRB sequences from naive cells were analyzed to stand in for the pre-selection repertoire. TCRdb mirrors the immuneACCESS table, restricted to in-frame sequences. Some clones are absent from its copies; in checked studies, under half trace to an unresolved V gene, and the reason for the others is unknown. The V and J calls and clone size are taken from that table; D and trimming were inferred from the DNA. This sample holds hundreds of thousands of clones; 11% were observed only once. The ten largest clones take up 0.017% of the sample.

Details on this clone: The antigen this receptor binds is unknown. No qualities accompany the bases; no much larger clone lies one base away.

Sequencing was carried out using naive CD4+ T cells from blood. According to the study, the label for this sample's cell subset or site signals: true naive CD4+ T cells. The V and J genes are TRBV7-9 and TRBJ2-7; 10 bases in between match TRBD1. This receptor was obtained from a man aged 25-45 years with type 1 diabetes. The CDR3 is CASSRDRGPYEQYF. In nucleotides, the sequence is TGTGCCAGCAGCCGGGACAGGGGACCCTACGAGCAGTACTTC. Supplemented by the reference TRBV7-9 and TRBJ2-7 proteins around the CDR3, the complete variable domain is DTGVSQNPRHKITKRGQNVTFRCDPISEHNRLYWYRQTLGQGPEFLTYFQNEAQLEKSRLLSDRFSAERPKGSFSTLEIQRTEQGDSAMYLCASSRDRGPYEQYFGPGTRLTVT.